This is a list of T cell receptor beta chains from one sample in a study of cytomegalovirus exposure and HLA in healthy donors. This table comes from immunoSEQ multiplex PCR, and its TCRdb copy is limited to in-frame clones, with some not included. The table has 85,000 to 100,000 clones, roughly 76% seen once; the top ten hold about 8%. Source material: PBMCs. Receptors were obtained from a human donor in good health. The CDR3 runs from the conserved cysteine through the conserved F or W. D genes are given only for firm matches. Only part of the rows carry a size: once, few, many, or a class if the clone is expanded.

clone size	J gene	V gene	D gene	CDR3 protein	CDR3 DNA
-	TRBJ2-3	TRBV19	TRBD1	CASIRTGTGGTDTQYF	TGTGCCAGTATTAGGACAGGGACCGGTGGGACAGATACGCAGTATTTT
-	TRBJ1-6	TRBV19	-	CASSITGNNSPLHF	TGTGCCAGTAGTATCACCGGGAATAATTCACCCCTCCACTTT
-	TRBJ1-1	TRBV12-5	-	CASGLEENTEAFF	TGTGCTAGTGGCCTCGAGGAGAACACTGAAGCTTTCTTT
-	TRBJ1-2	TRBV19	-	CASSMFGAIENGYTF	TGTGCCAGTAGTATGTTTGGAGCCATCGAAAATGGCTACACCTTC
-	TRBJ1-6	TRBV7-9	-	CASSPPLPRNNSPLHF	TGTGCCAGCAGCCCCCCCCTCCCGCGGAATAATTCACCCCTCCACTTT
once	TRBJ2-7	TRBV5-1	-	CASSLWSNRPYEQYF	TGCGCCAGCAGCTTGTGGTCGAACAGACCCTACGAGCAGTACTTC
-	TRBJ1-4	TRBV6-1	-	CASSEVSEKLFF	TGTGCCAGCAGTGAAGTTTCGGAAAAACTGTTTTTT
-	TRBJ1-6	TRBV19	TRBD1	CASSSRTGNNSPLHF	TGTGCCAGTAGTTCCCGGACAGGGAACAATTCACCCCTCCACTTT
-	TRBJ2-1	TRBV15	TRBD1	CATSRRDRGQGNEQFF	TGTGCCACCAGCAGGCGAGACAGGGGCCAGGGGAATGAGCAGTTCTTC
once	TRBJ2-7	TRBV6-4	-	CASSGQCFTRYEQYF	TGTGCCAGCAGTGGACAGTGTTTTACCCGATACGAGCAGTACTTC
few	TRBJ1-1	TRBV29-1	TRBD1	CSVQGLMNTEAFF	TGCAGCGTACAGGGGTTGATGAACACTGAAGCTTTCTTT
-	TRBJ1-2	TRBV25-1	TRBD1	CASSVGQGNHGYTF	TGTGCCAGCAGTGTAGGACAGGGTAATCATGGCTACACCTTC
-	TRBJ2-3	TRBV29-1	TRBD2	CSVAPSGTTDTQYF	TGCAGCGTTGCCCCTAGCGGGACCACAGATACGCAGTATTTT
few	TRBJ1-1	TRBV6-5	-	CAILRRGGTEAFF	TGTGCCATTTTAAGACGGGGAGGGACTGAAGCTTTCTTT
-	TRBJ2-7	TRBV5-1	TRBD1	CASSPGTVVYEQYF	TGCGCCAGCAGCCCCGGGACAGTAGTCTACGAGCAGTACTTC
-	TRBJ2-3	TRBV5-1	TRBD1	CASRDRGSTDTQYF	TGCGCCAGCAGGGACAGGGGAAGCACAGATACGCAGTATTTT
-	TRBJ1-3	TRBV5-1	-	CASSAGGGGNTIYF	TGCGCCAGCTCCGCAGGAGGAGGTGGAAACACCATATATTTT
-	TRBJ1-2	TRBV9	TRBD1	CASNPTGVANYGYTF	TGTGCCAGCAACCCGACAGGGGTGGCTAACTATGGCTACACCTTC
-	TRBJ2-1	TRBV11-2	-	CASSLDHFNYNEQFF	TGTGCCAGCAGCTTAGATCACTTCAACTACAATGAGCAGTTCTTC
-	TRBJ1-1	TRBV29-1	-	CSVEGGGDTEAFF	TGCAGCGTTGAAGGTGGAGGTGACACTGAAGCTTTCTTT
-	TRBJ1-3	TRBV25-1	-	CASSEYRGSGNTIYF	TGTGCCAGCAGTGAATATAGGGGCTCTGGAAACACCATATATTTT
once	TRBJ2-4	TRBV27	TRBD1	CAAAGGIQYF	TGTGCAGCCGCAGGGGGCATTCAGTACTTC
few	TRBJ1-2	TRBV5-1	-	CASSLGSGYGYTF	TGCGCCAGCAGCTTGGGTTCAGGCTATGGCTACACCTTC
-	TRBJ1-1	TRBV11-3	-	CASSLGGEGGTEAFF	TGTGCCAGCAGCTTAGGGGGGGAGGGCGGCACTGAAGCTTTCTTT
-	TRBJ2-1	TRBV11-2	TRBD2	CASSLDRLAGSYNEQFF	TGTGCCAGCAGCTTAGACCGACTAGCGGGCTCCTACAATGAGCAGTTCTTC
-	TRBJ2-2	TRBV20-1	-	CSATNTGELFF	TGCAGTGCCACTAACACCGGGGAGCTGTTTTTT
-	TRBJ2-7	TRBV14	-	CASSQDQSSKQYF	TGTGCCAGCAGCCAAGATCAGAGTAGCAAGCAGTACTTC
-	TRBJ1-5	TRBV19	-	CASSISGLGNQPQHF	TGTGCCAGTAGTATTTCGGGGTTGGGCAATCAGCCCCAGCATTTT
-	TRBJ2-5	TRBV2	-	CASRGGGVGVETQYF	TGTGCCAGCAGAGGGGGAGGGGTTGGGGTGGAGACCCAGTACTTC
-	TRBJ1-1	TRBV9	-	CASSVLRNTEAFF	TGTGCCAGCAGCGTATTGAGGAACACTGAAGCTTTCTTT
-	TRBJ2-1	TRBV10-3	TRBD2	CAIRGPEGLAGNEQFF	TGTGCCATCAGGGGACCCGAAGGACTAGCGGGAAATGAGCAGTTCTTC
-	TRBJ2-1	TRBV5-6	TRBD2	CASSPERGGSYNEQFF	TGTGCCAGCAGCCCTGAGCGGGGGGGCTCCTACAATGAGCAGTTCTTC
-	TRBJ2-2	TRBV10-1	TRBD2	CATQAGVSTGELFF	TGCGCCACCCAAGCGGGAGTTAGCACCGGGGAGCTGTTTTTT
-	TRBJ2-7	TRBV7-6	TRBD1	CASSSTVDREKGEQYF	TGTGCCAGCAGCTCCACTGTGGACAGGGAGAAAGGCGAGCAGTACTTC
-	TRBJ2-3	TRBV27	TRBD1	CASSLGTGGISAVTDTQYF	TGTGCCAGCAGTTTAGGGACAGGGGGTATCTCAGCTGTGACAGATACGCAGTATTTT
-	TRBJ1-5	TRBV6-5	-	CASSEQVGQPQHF	TGTGCCAGCAGTGAACAGGTTGGTCAGCCCCAGCATTTT
-	TRBJ2-7	TRBV9	TRBD1	CASSPGDRGSYEQYF	TGTGCCAGCAGCCCGGGGGACAGGGGCTCCTACGAGCAGTACTTC
-	TRBJ1-2	TRBV5-1	-	CASSSRDKSMNYGYTF	TGCGCCAGCAGCTCGAGGGACAAATCGATGAACTATGGCTACACCTTC
-	TRBJ2-5	TRBV2	TRBD2	CASRSGGLLGETQYF	TGTGCCAGCCGTAGCGGGGGGCTCCTAGGGGAGACCCAGTACTTC
-	TRBJ1-1	TRBV6-5	TRBD1	CASKLSQGAYTEAFF	TGTGCCAGCAAATTATCGCAGGGGGCGTACACTGAAGCTTTCTTT
-	TRBJ2-3	TRBV5-1	TRBD2	CASRGLGLPDTQYF	TGCGCCAGCAGAGGACTAGGTTTGCCAGATACGCAGTATTTT
-	TRBJ2-7	TRBV9	TRBD2	CASSRNGQGLYEQYF	TGTGCCAGCAGCAGAAATGGGCAGGGACTATACGAGCAGTACTTC
-	TRBJ1-1	TRBV13	TRBD1	CASSTWGDRSPTEAFF	TGTGCCAGCAGCACCTGGGGGGACAGGTCGCCCACTGAAGCTTTCTTT
-	TRBJ2-7	TRBV5-5	-	CASSLGVRGYEQYF	TGTGCCAGCAGCTTGGGGGTCAGGGGTTACGAGCAGTACTTC